This paragraph reports one T cell receptor beta chain. Its antigen is unknown. PCR employed 60 Vbeta and 13 Jbeta primers. Assay: immunoSEQ multiplex PCR; the TCRdb copy retains only in-frame clones and omits some. The data hold 110,000 to 150,000 clones, with around three quarters observed a single time. There are 15 residues in the CDR3. Per the germline V gene, CDR1 is MNHNS and CDR2 is SASEGT. With 3 bases clipped from V and 7 bases from J, the junction kept 7 bases outside the gene matches. The data belong to a study of cytomegalovirus exposure and HLA in healthy donors. Study findings and constraints: Later analysis demonstrated an association between a missense DCLRE1C variant and TCR beta V- and J-gene trimming. The listing of 150 or so TCR beta chains classed them as cytomegalovirus-associated. Presence/absence analyses took donor sequencing depth as roughly uniform. The authors later found most CMV-associated TCR beta chains appeared HLA-restricted.

Sequenced: PBMCs. This sequence joins TRBV6-1 and TRBJ1-4; 8 bases fit TRBD1. The clonotype originates from a woman between 18 and 30 years old in good health and CMV-seropositive. CDR3 in amino acids: CASSETWTGFEKLFF. The CDR3 DNA follows: TGTGCCAGCAGTGAGACGTGGACAGGGTTTGAAAAACTGTTTTTT.